These 32 T cell receptor beta chains were sequenced from one sample in a study of T cell responses to AZD1222 COVID-19 vaccine. TCRdb's table, derived via immunoSEQ multiplex PCR, lists solely in-frame clones and lacks some. The sample has 100,000 to 120,000 clones, more than 90% seen once; the top ten hold less than 2.5%. Sequenced material: peripheral blood, taken 28 days after the second AZD1222 dose. These receptor sequences come from an adult who received the AZD1222 COVID-19 vaccine.

The gene calls are TRBV4-3 and TRBJ1-2, with 7 bases lining up with TRBD1. This CDR3 contains 14 residues. Germline V gene data show CDR1 as LGHNA and CDR2 as YSLEER. The V segment lost 3 bases and the J segment 6 bases; nucleotides outside the gene matches: 7. The chain's CDR3 is CASSQGQTTDGYTF. CDR3 coding DNA: TGCGCCAGCAGCCAGGGACAGACCACAGATGGCTACACCTTC.

This clone was detected only once. The rearrangement joins TRBV27 to TRBJ2-7; D possibly uses TRBD1 or TRBD2 (5 bases each). CDR1 is MNHEY and CDR2 is SMNVEV in the germline V gene (reference sequence). Trimming stripped 7 bases from V and 1 base from J, with 11 bases between. The CDR3 is 13 residues long. This CDR3 reads CASKADNSYEQYF. CDR3 in DNA: TGTGCCAGCAAAGCGGACAATTCCTACGAGCAGTACTTC.

This chain uses TRBV27 with TRBJ1-1; D is unclear. The germline CDR1 and CDR2 sequences are MNHEY and SMNVEV (reference sequence). Trimming took off 3 bases at V and 2 bases at J, with 10 bases between the two ends. This CDR3 has 14 residues. Here the CDR3 reads CASSFVGTNTEAFF. For the CDR3, the DNA is TGTGCCAGCAGTTTCGTAGGTACTAACACTGAAGCTTTCTTT.

The rearrangement joins TRBV5-5 to TRBJ2-7; D may be TRBD1 (6 bases). Trimming left V 6 bases short and J 2 bases short, with 12 bases between. Germline assignment: CDR1 SGHKS and CDR2 YYEKEE (reference sequence). There are 13 residues in the CDR3. CDR3 nucleotide sequence: TGTGCCAGCAACAACAGGGTTACCTACGAGCAGTACTTC. This gives the protein CASNNRVTYEQYF.

The V call is TRBV5-4, the J call TRBJ2-3; D could derive from TRBD1 or TRBD2 (5 bases each). Trimming stripped 3 bases from V and 6 bases from J, with 5 bases between. The germline V gene has CDR1 SGHNT and CDR2 YYREEE (reference sequence). CDR3 length: 11 amino acids. CDR3 DNA sequence: TGTGCCAGCAGCTGGGGGGATACGCAGTATTTT. Protein sequence: CASSWGDTQYF.

The chain recombines TRBV5-4 with TRBJ2-2, with D possibly TRBD1 on 5 matching bases. There are 15 residues in the CDR3. The V end lost 5 bases, the J end lost 1 base, and 12 bases lay between the germline ends. Germline lookup yields CDR1 SGHNT and CDR2 YYREEE (reference sequence). The CDR3 DNA follows: TGTGCCAGCAGTCCCAAGACAGAGAACACCGGGGAGCTGTTTTTT. It specifies CASSPKTENTGELFF.

The V call is TRBV30, the J call TRBJ1-3, with D maybe TRBD1 (5 bases). The germline V gene has CDR1 GTSNPN and CDR2 SVGIG (reference sequence). CDR3 size: 16 residues. Trimming took off 3 bases at V and 0 bases at J, with 15 bases between the two ends. DNA of the CDR3: TGTGCCTGGAGCCTAGGGGCCGATCACTCTGGAAACACCATATATTTT. Its translation: CAWSLGADHSGNTIYF.

CDR3 nucleotide sequence: TGTGCCAGCAGCTTAGCTGCAGGGATCACCGGGGAGCTGTTTTTT. Translating gives CASSLAAGITGELFF. The chain couples TRBV7-9 to TRBJ2-2; D may be TRBD1 (5 bases). The V end was cut by 0 bases, the J end by 4 bases, with 9 bases between. The germline CDR1 and CDR2 sequences are SEHNR and FQNEAQ (reference sequence). This CDR3 region has 15 residues.

V gene TRBV23-1 combines with J gene TRBJ1-1; D gene unclear. TRBV23-1 is an open reading frame, and its role is uncertain. The CDR3 is made up of 12 amino acids. Trimming stripped 10 bases from V and 4 bases from J, with 13 bases between. CDR3 nucleotide sequence: TGCGCCAATATCGGACGCATCACTGAAGCTTTCTTT. Amino acids: CANIGRITEAFF.

As DNA, the CDR3 is TGTGCCAGCAGCGTAGGGGGGGAAACGACCGGGGAGCTGTTTTTT. Protein: CASSVGGETTGELFF. The chain is built from TRBV9 and TRBJ2-2; possibly TRBD2 for D (6 bases). Germline V gives CDR1 SGDLS, CDR2 YYNGEE. The CDR3 totals 15 residues. The germline V and J ends were trimmed by 0 bases and 5 bases, with 11 bases remaining between them. Complete variable domain (other parts from reference TRBV9 and TRBJ2-2): DSGVTQTPKHLITATGQRVTLRCSPRSGDLSVYWYQQSLDQGLQFLIQYYNGEERAKGNILERFSAQQFPDLHSELNLSSLELGDSALYFCASSVGGETTGELFFGEGSRLTVL.

The chain employs TRBV5-6 and TRBJ2-7; 7 bases agree with TRBD1. The CDR3 runs 14 residues. CDR1 is SGHDT and CDR2 is YYEEEE in the germline V gene. With V trimmed by 5 bases and J by 2 bases, 7 bases remained unmatched. The CDR3 sequence: CASSLGGRAYEQYF. In nucleotides, the CDR3 is TGTGCCAGCAGTTTAGGGGGCAGGGCCTACGAGCAGTACTTC.

This chain links TRBV11-2 with TRBJ2-7; a weak D match, TRBD2 (6 bases). Germline CDR1 is SGHAT and CDR2 is FQNNGV. The CDR3 covers 14 residues. Trimming cost V 3 bases and J 2 bases, with 11 bases left between them. The CDR3 region is CASSFGTHPYEQYF. CDR3 in DNA: TGTGCCAGCAGCTTCGGGACTCATCCCTACGAGCAGTACTTC.

The chain carries TRBV12-3 or TRBV12-4 and TRBJ1-5, with no clear D. V lost 3 bases, J lost 4 bases, and 7 bases lay in between. The CDR3 has 13 amino acids. The CDR3 coding sequence is TGTGCCAGCAGTTTGACACGAAATCAGCCCCAGCATTTT. It yields the protein CASSLTRNQPQHF.

The table lists this clone with a count of one. The chain uses TRBV28 and TRBJ1-5, with D perhaps TRBD1 (5 bases). The CDR3 runs to 13 residues. Trimming took 6 bases from V and 3 from J, leaving 9 bases between them. Per the germline V gene, CDR1 is MDHEN and CDR2 is SYDVKM. The CDR3, as DNA: TGTGCCAGCAGGGGGCCCACCAATCAGCCCCAGCATTTT. It specifies CASRGPTNQPQHF.

The CDR3 here is CASSLRPGGGSYEQYF. The CDR3 coding sequence is TGTGCCAGTAGTCTCCGCCCCGGTGGAGGCTCCTACGAGCAGTACTTC. The J gene is TRBJ2-7, the V gene TRBV19; D is possibly TRBD2 (5 bases). Germline CDR1 LNHDA, CDR2 SQIVND (reference sequence). The germline V and J ends were trimmed by 5 bases and 0 bases, with 17 bases remaining between them. The CDR3 loop spans 16 amino acids.

The chain combines TRBV6-5 with TRBJ1-1; no firm D call. Germline lookup yields CDR1 MNHEY and CDR2 SVGAGI. This CDR3 comprises 15 residues. Trimming took off 2 bases at V and 6 bases at J, with 16 bases between the two ends. CDR3 DNA: TGTGCCAGCAGTTACGGCCAGGCACGATGGCCTGAAGCTTTCTTT. Its protein is CASSYGQARWPEAFF.

The chain combines TRBV7-2 with TRBJ2-7; a weak D match, TRBD1 (6 bases). V gave up 5 bases and J gave up 3 bases, with 23 bases separating them. Looked up from germline, CDR1 is SGHTA and CDR2 is FQGNSA. The CDR3 sequence is 17 residues long. CDR3 region: CASSPNLRQDVNYEQYF. The CDR3 bases are TGTGCCAGCAGCCCTAATCTCAGACAGGACGTTAACTACGAGCAGTACTTC.

The V gene is TRBV5-1, the J gene TRBJ1-1; D possibly corresponds to TRBD1 (5 bases). Per the germline V gene, CDR1 is SGHRS and CDR2 is YFSETQ. The CDR3 sequence is 15 residues long. The V gene lost 4 bases and the J gene lost 0 bases, with 13 bases spanning the gap. The chain's CDR3 is CASSRTDNMNTEAFF. The CDR3 DNA reads as TGCGCCAGCAGCCGAACGGACAATATGAACACTGAAGCTTTCTTT.

V gene TRBV13 combines with J gene TRBJ2-4, with 11 bases that match TRBD1. V gave up 4 bases and J gave up 6 bases; unmatched junction bases: 5. Germline CDR1 and CDR2: PRHDT and FYEKMQ (reference sequence). The CDR3 covers 15 residues. Here the CDR3 DNA reads TGTGCCAGCAGCTCCCAAGGACAGGGGGCAAACATTCAGTACTTC. Protein: CASSSQGQGANIQYF.

This chain uses TRBV10-3 with TRBJ1-6; TRBD1 agrees at 7 bases. This CDR3 is built from 15 residues. Germline trimming cut 1 base from V and 8 bases from J; bases unmatched to any gene: 5. CDR1 is ENHRY and CDR2 is SYGVKD in the germline V gene. CDR3 residues: CAISELQGIDSPLHF. In DNA form, the CDR3 reads TGTGCCATCAGTGAGTTACAGGGGATTGATTCACCCCTCCACTTT.

The chain carries TRBV11-1 and TRBJ1-1; perhaps TRBD1 as D (6 bases). The ends were cut back, 5 bases at V and 4 bases at J, with 20 bases in the middle. Germline lookup yields CDR1 SGHAT and CDR2 FQDESV (reference sequence). CDR3 size: 16 residues. The CDR3 nucleotides are TGTGCCAGCAGCCCCCAGGGGCTGCGGCTGGGCACTGAAGCTTTCTTT. Translation gives CASSPQGLRLGTEAFF.

V gene TRBV4-3 combines with J gene TRBJ2-5; 11 bases agree with TRBD2. Germline loops: CDR1 LGHNA, CDR2 YSLEER. This CDR3 spans 19 amino acids. V shed 1 base, J shed 1 base, and the junction held 11 bases outside the gene matches. CDR3 nucleotide sequence: TGCGCCAGCAGCCAAGGGAGTAGCGGGGGGGTGTACTTCCAAGAGACCCAGTACTTC. Its translation: CASSQGSSGGVYFQETQYF.

The chain recombines TRBV7-9 with TRBJ2-5, with 7 bases that match TRBD2. This CDR3 has 14 residues. The germline CDR1 and CDR2 sequences are SEHNR and FQNEAQ (reference sequence). The V and J ends lost 4 bases and 2 bases, in that order; junction bases with no gene match: 4. CDR3: CASSYRGEQETQYF. CDR3 in DNA: TGTGCCAGCAGCTACCGGGGGGAGCAAGAGACCCAGTACTTC.

The V and J genes are TRBV2 and TRBJ2-2; unclear D gene. The CDR3 spans 14 residues. V was pared by 1 base and J by 6 bases, with 9 bases between. Germline lookup yields CDR1 SNHLY and CDR2 FYNNEI. Here the CDR3 DNA reads TGTGCCAGCAGTGAAGTTTCGCTCGCCGGGGAGCTGTTTTTT. Translated, it gives CASSEVSLAGELFF.

The rearrangement joins TRBV18 to TRBJ1-4; D ambiguous. The germline gives CDR1 KGHSH, CDR2 LQKENI. The V end was cut by 5 bases, the J end by 0 bases, with 7 bases between. This CDR3 spans 14 amino acids. The CDR3 bases are TGTGCCAGCTCAGAGGTTGCAACTAATGAAAAACTGTTTTTT. Protein: CASSEVATNEKLFF.

This chain's CDR3 is CASSQGRGTEAFF. The CDR3 bases are TGCGCCAGCAGCCAAGGTAGAGGGACTGAAGCTTTCTTT. The chain joins TRBV4-1 to TRBJ1-1; D is ambiguous. Trimming took off 1 base at V and 5 bases at J, with 8 bases between the two ends. The CDR3 totals 13 residues. CDR1 MGHRA and CDR2 YSYEKL come from the germline V gene.

A few counts support this clone. The V and J genes are TRBV9 and TRBJ2-2; tentative D call: TRBD1 (6 bases). Germline V lookup: CDR1 SGDLS, CDR2 YYNGEE. V shed 0 bases and J shed 6 bases, with 12 bases lying between them. The CDR3 is 15 residues long. The CDR3 bases are TGTGCCAGCAGCGTAGACCCAGGGGTCCCCGGGGAGCTGTTTTTT. Its translation: CASSVDPGVPGELFF. The full variable domain, in which reference TRBV9 and TRBJ2-2 provide the parts outside the CDR3, is DSGVTQTPKHLITATGQRVTLRCSPRSGDLSVYWYQQSLDQGLQFLIQYYNGEERAKGNILERFSAQQFPDLHSELNLSSLELGDSALYFCASSVDPGVPGELFFGEGSRLTVL.

The chain combines TRBV9 with TRBJ2-1; D is unclear. CDR3 length: 13 residues. Germline assignment: CDR1 SGDLS and CDR2 YYNGEE. V lost 0 bases and J 7 bases, leaving 8 bases between the germline ends. The CDR3: CASSVAPGNEQFF. CDR3 DNA sequence: TGTGCCAGCAGCGTAGCCCCTGGGAATGAGCAGTTCTTC.

The chain recombines TRBV12-3 or TRBV12-4 with TRBJ1-2; TRBD1 matches 7 bases. After removal of 5 bases from V and 7 bases from J, the junction contained 7 bases not matched to a gene. This CDR3 comprises 13 residues. This chain's CDR3 is CASSAGTAGGYTF. CDR3 nucleotide sequence: TGTGCCAGCAGTGCCGGGACAGCGGGTGGCTACACCTTC.

The V call is TRBV5-6, the J call TRBJ2-3; 7 bases are shared with TRBD2. Looked up from germline, CDR1 is SGHDT and CDR2 is YYEEEE. Trimming at V came to 0 bases and at J to 1 base, leaving 5 bases not matched to a gene. The length of the CDR3 is 16 residues. CDR3 nucleotides: TGTGCCAGCAGCTTGGTGCAGGGAGGGGGCACAGATACGCAGTATTTT. Translation gives CASSLVQGGGTDTQYF.

This chain connects TRBV3-1 (or the pseudogene TRBV3-2) to TRBJ2-3, with 11 bases aligning to TRBD2. The J segment lost 2 bases and the V segment lost 3 bases, leaving 4 bases of the junction unmatched. The CDR3 covers 16 residues. Germline V lookup: CDR1 LGHDT, CDR2 YNNKEL (reference sequence). The CDR3 DNA follows: TGTGCCAGCAGCCAGCTAGCGGGGGGTAACACAGATACGCAGTATTTT. Protein product: CASSQLAGGNTDTQYF.

The rearrangement uses TRBV2 and TRBJ2-4, with a weak D call TRBD2 (6 bases). Germline V gene lookup returns CDR1 SNHLY and CDR2 FYNNEI. This CDR3 region has 12 residues. V was trimmed by 6 bases and J by 16 bases, leaving 19 bases between them. The CDR3 coding sequence is TGTGCCAGCAGCATCCTCGGCAGGGAGGAATACTTC. Translated, it gives CASSILGREEYF.